This T cell receptor beta chain was captured by sequencing in a study of blood T cells in healthy people across ages. Germline V gives CDR1 MNHNY, CDR2 SVGAGI (reference sequence). Trimming removed 5 bases from V and 6 bases from J, with 10 bases in between. This CDR3 has 12 residues. The second PCR ran roughly 6 to 11 cycles with a sample-barcoded 5' primer and J-beta primers. MiXCR, applied by TCRdb to the 5' RACE reads, yields one record per CDR3 protein. The sample includes hundreds of thousands of distinct CDR3 sequences, roughly 43% of them seen just once. This TCR was sampled from a man younger than 45 in good health. Input material: blood. This rearrangement joins TRBV6-6 to TRBJ1-2; no reliable D call. The CDR3 coding sequence is TGTGCCAGCAGTGACCTAGGACATGGCTACACCTTC. Encoded protein: CASSDLGHGYTF.